These 29 T cell receptor beta chains were all obtained from the same sample, sequenced in a study of T cell changes during pregnancy in multiple sclerosis. The table came from immunoSEQ multiplex PCR; TCRdb's copy has only in-frame clones and leaves some out. The sample has approximately 29,000 clones, approximately 89% seen once. The source was CD4+ T cells from peripheral blood mononuclear cells, collected in the second trimester of pregnancy. Every receptor here comes from a female donor with multiple sclerosis, enrolled in a pregnancy study.

The rearrangement links TRBV11-2 to TRBJ1-5; 10 bases match TRBD1. The CDR3 runs to 15 residues. The V gene's germline CDR1 is SGHAT and CDR2 FQNNGV. The ends lost 5 bases at V and 7 bases at J; junction bases unmatched: 8. The CDR3 here is CASSPQTGGGQPQHF. The DNA of the CDR3 is TGTGCCAGCAGCCCCCAGACAGGGGGCGGGCAGCCCCAGCATTTT.

V is TRBV30 and J is TRBJ1-5; tentatively, D is TRBD1 (5 bases). This CDR3 is 14 amino acids long. The germline gives CDR1 GTSNPN, CDR2 SVGIG (reference sequence). V was shortened by 2 bases and J by 4 bases, with 12 bases between the two germline ends. The CDR3 region has the DNA TGTGCCTGGAGTCCGGCGGCAGGGAATCAGCCCCAGCATTTT. This translates into CAWSPAAGNQPQHF.

The rearrangement uses TRBV7-8 and TRBJ1-5; D might be TRBD1 (5 bases). The CDR3 sequence is 15 residues long. Trimming cost V 1 base and J 0 bases, with 7 bases left between them. Per germline, CDR1 SGHVS and CDR2 FQNEAQ. The CDR3 is CASSLDRISNQPQHF. CDR3 nucleotide sequence: TGTGCCAGCAGCTTAGACAGGATTAGCAATCAGCCCCAGCATTTT.

The chain employs TRBV18 and TRBJ1-2; a possible D gene is TRBD1 (6 bases). Germline CDR1 KGHSH, CDR2 LQKENI. The CDR3 spans 14 residues. The V end was cut by 2 bases, the J end by 3 bases, with 10 bases between. CDR3 sequence: CASSPTRGDYGYTF. CDR3 coding DNA: TGTGCCAGCTCACCAACCAGGGGCGACTATGGCTACACCTTC.

The gene calls are TRBV28 and TRBJ1-2, with a tentative D call TRBD1 (5 bases). This CDR3 comprises 16 residues. CDR1 and CDR2 (germline): MDHEN, SYDVKM. Trimming took 6 bases from V and 5 from J, leaving 22 bases between them. CDR3 in DNA: TGTGCCAGCAGCCGGGGGGGATCTGGAGGGTCTTATGGCTACACCTTC. Residues: CASSRGGSGGSYGYTF.

This clone was picked up one time. The chain has TRBV27 and TRBJ1-1; TRBD1 agrees at 7 bases. CDR3 length equals 15 residues. V lost 5 bases, J lost 4 bases, and 10 bases stayed unmatched. Germline lookup yields CDR1 MNHEY and CDR2 SMNVEV (reference sequence). The CDR3 protein is CASSPDRVGTTEAFF. The CDR3 DNA is TGTGCCAGCAGTCCCGACAGGGTCGGGACCACTGAAGCTTTCTTT.

This chain connects TRBV18 to TRBJ1-2; 7 bases line up with TRBD1. CDR1 KGHSH and CDR2 LQKENI come from the germline V gene. Trimming cost V 2 bases and J 8 bases; bases outside gene matches: 8. The CDR3 loop spans 14 amino acids. CDR3 sequence: CASSPGSTGRGYTF. CDR3 DNA: TGTGCCAGCTCACCAGGCTCGACAGGGAGGGGCTACACCTTC. The variable domain in full, completed from reference TRBV18 and TRBJ1-2, reads NAGVMQNPRHLVRRRGQEARLRCSPMKGHSHVYWYRQLPEEGLKFMVYLQKENIIDESGMPKERFSAEFPKEGPSILRIQQVVRGDSAAYFCASSPGSTGRGYTFGSGTRLTVV.

The chain is built from TRBV6-1 and TRBJ1-1; possible D gene TRBD1, 6 bases. Germline values: CDR1 MNHNS, CDR2 SASEGT. The CDR3 has 10 amino acids. V was cut by 6 bases and J by 9 bases, with 8 bases left in between. This CDR3 reads CASRDRKAFF. The CDR3 DNA sequence: TGTGCCAGCAGAGACAGGAAAGCTTTCTTT.

The chain carries TRBV29-1 and TRBJ1-2, with D unclear. Germline-derived CDR1 and CDR2 are SQVTM and ANQGSEA. The CDR3 is 14 residues long. The V end was cut by 4 bases, the J end by 5 bases, with 17 bases between. CDR3 bases: TGCAGCGTTGTTAAGGGAGCTCCGTCTTATGGCTACACCTTC. It translates to CSVVKGAPSYGYTF.

The chain is built from TRBV7-2 and TRBJ2-2; D unclear. CDR3 length equals 13 residues. Trimming took 7 bases from V and 2 from J, leaving 8 bases between them. Germline V gene sequence: CDR1 SGHTA, CDR2 FQGNSA. The CDR3, as DNA: TGTGCCAGCACCCGTTATAACACCGGGGAGCTGTTTTTT. This encodes CASTRYNTGELFF.

This sequence joins TRBV7-2 and TRBJ2-5; no clear D. The length of the CDR3 is 12 residues. From germline, CDR1 is SGHTA and CDR2 FQGNSA. The V end was cut by 5 bases, the J end by 2 bases, with 6 bases between. The CDR3 bases are TGTGCCAGCAGCCCCTTTCAAGAGACCCAGTACTTC. This sequence encodes CASSPFQETQYF.

The V gene is TRBV18, the J gene TRBJ1-2; possible D gene TRBD1, 6 bases. Germline V gene lookup returns CDR1 KGHSH and CDR2 LQKENI. V lost 2 bases and J 4 bases, leaving 8 bases between the germline ends. This CDR3 comprises 13 residues. CDR3 nucleotide sequence: TGTGCCAGCTCACCAATGGACAGCTATGGCTACACCTTC. It codes for CASSPMDSYGYTF.

The chain links TRBV4-1 to TRBJ1-2; D not certain. V was clipped by 4 bases and J by 3 bases, with 15 bases between them. This CDR3 has 15 residues. Germline CDR1 and CDR2: MGHRA and YSYEKL. DNA of the CDR3: TGCGCCAGCAGCCCTCATCCACAGAGGGACTATGGCTACACCTTC. It codes for CASSPHPQRDYGYTF.

The chain is built from TRBV12-5 and TRBJ2-2; possible D gene TRBD1, 6 bases. Germline CDR1 and CDR2: LGHNT and FRNRAP. The CDR3 is 13 residues long. Trimming pared 8 bases from V and 3 bases from J, leaving 10 bases between. The CDR3 DNA follows: TGTGCTAGTCGACAGGCCGACACCGGGGAGCTGTTTTTT. Translated: CASRQADTGELFF.

The rearrangement joins TRBV7-3 to TRBJ2-2; possibly TRBD2 for D (6 bases). The CDR3 has 14 residues. Germline lookup yields CDR1 SGHTA and CDR2 FQGTGA. Trimming left V 2 bases short and J 6 bases short, with 10 bases between. This chain's CDR3 is CASSLESGPGELFF. CDR3 sequence (DNA): TGTGCCAGCAGCTTAGAAAGCGGGCCCGGGGAGCTGTTTTTT.

The rearrangement links TRBV9 to TRBJ2-3, with TRBD2 matching over 8 bases. CDR1 is SGDLS, CDR2 YYNGEE, per germline. V lost 1 base, J lost 5 bases, and 9 bases stayed unmatched. The CDR3 runs to 16 residues. The CDR3 sequence is CASSVQSSGDVDTQYF. The CDR3 DNA reads as TGTGCCAGCAGCGTACAGAGTAGCGGGGATGTAGATACGCAGTATTTT.

The rearrangement uses TRBV5-1 and TRBJ1-1, with D possibly TRBD1 on 5 matching bases. This CDR3 spans 14 amino acids. CDR1 is SGHRS, CDR2 YFSETQ, per germline. V was cut by 1 base and J by 1 base, with 8 bases left in between. CDR3 amino acids: CASSLSTGNTEAFF. The CDR3 DNA reads as TGCGCCAGCAGCTTGTCCACAGGGAACACTGAAGCTTTCTTT.

The chain carries TRBV7-2 and TRBJ2-1; D is ambiguous. The CDR3 sequence is 17 residues long. Germline values: CDR1 SGHTA, CDR2 FQGNSA. V shed 7 bases and J shed 0 bases, with 19 bases lying between them. DNA for the CDR3: TGTGCCAGCACCAAACCAAGAGGTTCGAGCTCCTACAATGAGCAGTTCTTC. It encodes CASTKPRGSSSYNEQFF.

The chain is built from TRBV6-5 and TRBJ1-2, with TRBD1 as a possible D gene (5 bases). The V gene's germline CDR1 is MNHEY and CDR2 SVGAGI. The CDR3 contains 14 residues. Between the trimmed V and J ends, which lost 7 bases and 8 bases, there was a span of 20 bases. CDR3 coding DNA: TGTGCCAGCAACCGGAGGGCCGGGGACTGGGGCTACACCTTC. It specifies CASNRRAGDWGYTF.

The chain is built from TRBV18 and TRBJ1-2, with D possibly TRBD1 on 6 matching bases. Germline values: CDR1 KGHSH, CDR2 LQKENI. V lost 1 base to trimming and J lost 7 bases, with 13 bases between them. The CDR3 contains 14 residues. In DNA form, the CDR3 reads TGTGCCAGCTCACCACTCTCCTCAGGGGTTGGCTACACCTTC. Translating gives CASSPLSSGVGYTF.

In nucleotides, the CDR3 is TGTGCCAGCAGTTACTCGTCCAGCGGGGACACAGATACGCAGTATTTT. This codes for CASSYSSSGDTDTQYF. The genes are TRBV6-5 and TRBJ2-3, with 7 bases fitting TRBD2. The trim removed 0 bases at V and 2 bases at J, leaving 5 bases unmatched. Germline lookup yields CDR1 MNHEY and CDR2 SVGAGI. CDR3 length: 16 residues.

The chain joins TRBV5-1 to TRBJ1-3; 8 bases line up with TRBD1. V shed 4 bases and J 7 bases; nucleotides not matched to a gene: 7. Germline lookup yields CDR1 SGHRS and CDR2 YFSETQ. The CDR3 contains 14 residues. CDR3 residues: CASSNRDRSNTIYF. The CDR3 region has the DNA TGCGCCAGCAGCAACCGGGACAGGTCCAACACCATATATTTT.

This chain connects TRBV4-1 to TRBJ1-6, with 7 bases fitting TRBD1. The CDR3 has 16 residues. Germline CDR1 and CDR2: MGHRA and YSYEKL. Trimming at V came to 1 base and at J to 14 bases, leaving 14 bases not matched to a gene. The DNA of the CDR3 is TGCGCCAGCAGCCAAGCGGGACAGCAAAGAACTCCATCCCTCCACTTT. Encoded protein: CASSQAGQQRTPSLHF.

The rearrangement links TRBV7-9 to TRBJ1-1; D ambiguous. CDR3 length equals 12 residues. Germline V CDR1 and CDR2: SEHNR, FQNEAQ (reference sequence). V was shortened by 5 bases and J by 1 base, with 5 bases between the two germline ends. Here the CDR3 DNA reads TGTGCCAGCAGCGTACAGAACACTGAAGCTTTCTTT. Its translation is CASSVQNTEAFF.

The chain employs TRBV4-3 and TRBJ2-1; 8 bases are a match to TRBD1. The CDR3 spans 13 residues. The V segment lost 4 bases and the J segment 9 bases; nucleotides outside the gene matches: 5. Germline assignment: CDR1 LGHNA and CDR2 YSLEER. This CDR3 reads CASSRKTGGEQFF. Written as DNA, the CDR3 is TGCGCCAGCAGCCGAAAAACAGGGGGTGAGCAGTTCTTC.

The chain has TRBV18 and TRBJ2-4; 8 nucleotides align to TRBD2. The V segment lost 5 bases and the J segment 0 bases; nucleotides outside the gene matches: 6. The length of the CDR3 is 16 residues. In germline, CDR1 is KGHSH, CDR2 LQKENI. The CDR3 spells CASSSLAGSAKNIQYF. The CDR3 DNA follows: TGTGCCAGCTCATCTCTAGCGGGTTCAGCCAAAAACATTCAGTACTTC. Variable domain in full (rest from reference TRBV18 and TRBJ2-4): NAGVMQNPRHLVRRRGQEARLRCSPMKGHSHVYWYRQLPEEGLKFMVYLQKENIIDESGMPKERFSAEFPKEGPSILRIQQVVRGDSAAYFCASSSLAGSAKNIQYFGAGTRLSVL.

This sequence joins TRBV5-1 and TRBJ2-5, with a weak D call TRBD1 (6 bases). The CDR3 has 13 residues. Germline values: CDR1 SGHRS, CDR2 YFSETQ. V gave up 4 bases and J gave up 2 bases, with 9 bases separating them. The CDR3: CASSVGQQETQYF. Here the CDR3 DNA reads TGCGCCAGCAGCGTGGGACAACAAGAGACCCAGTACTTC. Full variable domain (rest looked up from reference TRBV5-1 and TRBJ2-5): KAGVTQTPRYLIKTRGQQVTLSCSPISGHRSVSWYQQTPGQGLQFLFEYFSETQRNKGNFPGRFSGRQFSNSRSEMNVSTLELGDSALYLCASSVGQQETQYFGPGTRLLVL.

The chain couples TRBV5-1 to TRBJ1-2; 8 nucleotides line up with TRBD1. The trim removed 0 bases at V and 7 bases at J, leaving 2 bases unmatched. Germline CDR1 and CDR2: SGHRS and YFSETQ. CDR3 length: 13 amino acids. CDR3 protein: CASSLGQGAGYTF. The CDR3 coding sequence is TGCGCCAGCAGCTTGGGGCAGGGGGCTGGCTACACCTTC.

The chain carries TRBV4-1 and TRBJ1-4; 9 nucleotides agree with TRBD1. This CDR3 spans 15 amino acids. Per the germline V gene, CDR1 is MGHRA and CDR2 is YSYEKL. Unmatched junction bases numbered 0, after V lost 0 bases and J lost 4 bases. The CDR3 DNA reads TGCGCCAGCAGCCAAGAGGGACAGGGTAATGAAAAACTGTTTTTT. It translates to CASSQEGQGNEKLFF.